Following are 11 T cell receptor beta chains from one sample sequenced in a study of shared clonotypes between healthy human individuals. Libraries were prepared by immunoSEQ multiplex PCR; TCRdb keeps only in-frame clonotypes and omits some of them. The sample records millions of clones, 85% to 95% being singletons. The sample taken for sequencing was naive CD4+ T cells from PBMCs. Stated subset: CD45RA+ positively selected. These receptors all stem from a man younger than 35 in good health. Some clones in this sample may be carry-over from other donors' samples.

The chain links TRBV28 to TRBJ1-1, with no clear D. CDR3 length: 14 residues. The V end was cut by 5 bases, the J end by 3 bases, with 13 bases between. The germline CDR1 and CDR2 sequences are MDHEN and SYDVKM. CDR3 nucleotides: TGTGCCAGCAGTCTACGGCCCGGGGACACTGAAGCTTTCTTT. It is translated as CASSLRPGDTEAFF.

The V and J genes are TRBV6-5 and TRBJ1-3, with D maybe TRBD1 (6 bases). V lost 6 bases and J lost 6, with 15 bases in between. This CDR3 is built from 14 residues. CDR1 is MNHEY, CDR2 SVGAGI, per germline. Here the CDR3 reads CASRGTQSENTIYF. CDR3 DNA sequence: TGTGCCAGCAGGGGGACACAGTCAGAAAACACCATATATTTT.

This chain links TRBV28 with TRBJ2-2, with TRBD1 matching 10 bases. V trimming: 10 bases; J trimming: 3 bases; junction bases outside the gene matches: 14. Germline V CDR1 and CDR2: MDHEN, SYDVKM. CDR3 length: 17 residues. CDR3 in DNA: TGTGCCACGGGCGGGACAGGGGCCTCTGAATACACCGGGGAGCTGTTTTTT. This codes for CATGGTGASEYTGELFF.

Points on this clone: Other nucleotide sequences in the sample specify the same CDR3. DNA of the CDR3: TGTGCCAGCAGCCTAGGCCAGAGTTATGGCTACACCTTC. Its translation: CASSLGQSYGYTF. The chain recombines TRBV14 with TRBJ1-2, with D uncertain. The V end lost 4 bases, the J end lost 5 bases, and 11 bases lay between the germline ends. The length of the CDR3 is 13 residues. The V gene's germline CDR1 is SGHDN and CDR2 FVKESK. Filled out from reference TRBV14 and TRBJ1-2, the complete variable domain reads EAGVTQFPSHSVIEKGQTVTLRCDPISGHDNLYWYRRVMGKEIKFLLHFVKESKQDESGMPNNRFLAERTGGTYSTLKVQPAELEDSGVYFCASSLGQSYGYTFGSGTRLTVV.

The chain recombines TRBV5-1 with TRBJ1-2; weak D call: TRBD1 (5 bases). This CDR3 region has 15 residues. The germline V and J ends were trimmed by 4 bases and 3 bases, with 16 bases remaining between them. CDR1 is SGHRS, CDR2 YFSETQ, per germline. CDR3 in amino acids: CASSLSSRGDYGYTF. The DNA for the CDR3 is TGCGCCAGCAGCCTGAGCTCAAGGGGTGACTATGGCTACACCTTC.

The chain employs TRBV28 and TRBJ1-2; the D gene is possibly TRBD1 (6 bases). Germline CDR1 and CDR2: MDHEN and SYDVKM. The CDR3 consists of 13 residues. With 5 bases removed from V and 7 bases from J, the gap between germline ends came to 14 bases. As DNA, the CDR3 is TGTGCCAGCAGTCTCGTGGGGGGGGCTGGCTACACCTTC. Amino acids: CASSLVGGAGYTF.

This chain joins TRBV27 and TRBJ2-7; tentative D call: TRBD1 (7 bases). The CDR3 has 15 amino acids. Germline values: CDR1 MNHEY, CDR2 SMNVEV (reference sequence). Trimming cost V 5 bases and J 3 bases, with 17 bases left between them. CDR3 DNA sequence: TGTGCCAGCAGTCTGGGCGGGACAGCCATCTACGAGCAGTACTTC. Amino acids: CASSLGGTAIYEQYF.

On this clone itself: Other DNA sequences in this specimen translate into the identical CDR3. V is TRBV19 and J is TRBJ2-6; no clear D. Per the germline V gene, CDR1 is LNHDA and CDR2 is SQIVND (reference sequence). Trimming left V 4 bases short and J 0 bases short, with 7 bases between. The CDR3 extends over 15 amino acids. CDR3 sequence reads: CASSSGFSGANVLTF. The CDR3, as DNA: TGTGCCAGTAGTAGTGGGTTCTCTGGGGCCAACGTCCTGACTTTC. Together with reference TRBV19 and TRBJ2-6, the CDR3 gives the full variable domain: DGGITQSPKYLFRKEGQNVTLSCEQNLNHDAMYWYRQDPGQGLRLIYYSQIVNDFQKGDIAEGYSVSREKKESFPLTVTSAQKNPTAFYLCASSSGFSGANVLTFGAGSRLTVL.

This clone has more than one count but fewer than ten. V and J are TRBV2 and TRBJ1-1; D is possibly TRBD1 (6 bases). The V end lost 8 bases, the J end lost 2 bases, and 18 bases lay between the germline ends. The CDR3 totals 15 residues. Germline V gene sequence: CDR1 SNHLY, CDR2 FYNNEI. CDR3 residues: CASDGTSIPNTEAFF. In DNA, the CDR3 is TGTGCCAGCGACGGGACATCAATTCCTAACACTGAAGCTTTCTTT.

The rearrangement uses TRBV5-5 and TRBJ1-5; TRBD1 matches at 8 bases. This CDR3 comprises 16 residues. V dropped 2 bases and J dropped 0; count of bases not matched to a gene: 4. Germline lookup yields CDR1 SGHKS and CDR2 YYEKEE (reference sequence). CDR3 coding DNA: TGTGCCAGCAGCTTAGGACAGGGAGGTAGCAATCAGCCCCAGCATTTT. Amino acids: CASSLGQGGSNQPQHF.

In the case of this clone: Germline is not matched at one junction end, which may reflect a read error. The chain links TRBV6-1 to TRBJ1-2, with no clear D. There are 14 residues in the CDR3. The germline gives CDR1 MNHNS, CDR2 SASEGT. CDR3: CASSKADEARGYTF. CDR3 DNA: TGTGCCAGCAGTAAAGCGGACGAAGCCCGTGGCTACACCTTC.